This entry describes one TCR beta chain. Its antigen is unknown. The junction departs from the called germline gene at one end, perhaps through a read error. These data originate in a study of cytomegalovirus exposure and HLA in healthy donors. Notes on the study in general: Several of the most significant clusters appeared, in a later analysis, to be linked to common viral pathogens. A few CMV-associated chains were confirmed in vitro to be specific for CMV antigens.

The primer mix had 60 Vbeta and 13 Jbeta primers. Profiled with immunoSEQ multiplex PCR; TCRdb holds only in-frame clones, not every one. The sample records 200,000 to 250,000 clones, around four fifths being singletons. The CDR3 has 17 residues. The germline gives CDR1 MGHRA, CDR2 YSYEKL. J is TRBJ2-3 and V is TRBV4-1, with 7 bases fitting TRBD1. Sequencing was done on a sample of PBMCs. This receptor was obtained from a woman aged 55-75 years in good health and CMV-seropositive. Written as DNA, the CDR3 is TGCGCCAACAGCTTCCGGACAGGCGTCCCCTCAGTAGATACGCAGTATTTT. Translation: CANSFRTGVPSVDTQYF.